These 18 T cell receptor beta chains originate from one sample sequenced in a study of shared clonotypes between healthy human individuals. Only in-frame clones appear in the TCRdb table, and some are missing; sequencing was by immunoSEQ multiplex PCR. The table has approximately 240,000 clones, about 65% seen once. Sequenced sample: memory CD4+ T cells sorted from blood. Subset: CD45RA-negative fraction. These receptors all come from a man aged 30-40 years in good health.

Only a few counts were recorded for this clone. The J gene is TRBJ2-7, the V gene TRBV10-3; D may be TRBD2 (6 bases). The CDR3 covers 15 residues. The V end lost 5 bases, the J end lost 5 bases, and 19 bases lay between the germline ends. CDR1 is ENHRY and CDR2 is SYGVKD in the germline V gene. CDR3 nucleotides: TGTGCCATCAGTCAAAGGGGACGGGAGTTCAACGAGCAGTACTTC. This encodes CAISQRGREFNEQYF.

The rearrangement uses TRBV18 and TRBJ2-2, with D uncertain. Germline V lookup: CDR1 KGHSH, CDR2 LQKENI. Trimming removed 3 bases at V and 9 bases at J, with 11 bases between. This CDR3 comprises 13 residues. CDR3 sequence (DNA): TGTGCCAGCTCACCCTTAGGATGGTGGGAGCTGTTTTTT. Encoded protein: CASSPLGWWELFF.

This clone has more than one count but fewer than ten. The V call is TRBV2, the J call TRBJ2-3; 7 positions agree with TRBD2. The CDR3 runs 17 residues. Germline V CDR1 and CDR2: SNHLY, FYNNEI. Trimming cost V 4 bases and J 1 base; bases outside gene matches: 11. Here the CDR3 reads CASSGRFGLAGTDTQYF. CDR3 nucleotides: TGTGCCAGCAGTGGTCGCTTCGGGCTAGCGGGCACAGATACGCAGTATTTT. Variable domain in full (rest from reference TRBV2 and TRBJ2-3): EPEVTQTPSHQVTQMGQEVILRCVPISNHLYFYWYRQILGQKVEFLVSFYNNEISEKSEIFDDQFSVERPDGSNFTLKIRSTKLEDSAMYFCASSGRFGLAGTDTQYFGPGTRLTVL.

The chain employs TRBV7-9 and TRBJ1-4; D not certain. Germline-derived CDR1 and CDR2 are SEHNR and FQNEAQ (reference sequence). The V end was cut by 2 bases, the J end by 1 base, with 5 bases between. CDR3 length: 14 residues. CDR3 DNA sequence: TGTGCCAGCAGCTTAAGCGGAACTAATGAAAAACTGTTTTTT. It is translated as CASSLSGTNEKLFF.

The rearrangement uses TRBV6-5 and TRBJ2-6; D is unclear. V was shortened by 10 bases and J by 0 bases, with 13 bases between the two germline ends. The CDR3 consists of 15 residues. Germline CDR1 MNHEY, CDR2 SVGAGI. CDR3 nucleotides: TGTGCCACCGGACCCCTGACCTCTGGGGCCAACGTCCTGACTTTC. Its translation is CATGPLTSGANVLTF.

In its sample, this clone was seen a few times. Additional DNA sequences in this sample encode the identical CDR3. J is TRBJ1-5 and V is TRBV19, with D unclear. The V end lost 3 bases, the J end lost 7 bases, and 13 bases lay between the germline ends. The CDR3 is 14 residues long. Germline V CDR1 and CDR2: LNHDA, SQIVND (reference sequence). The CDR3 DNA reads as TGTGCCAGTAGTATCCAAGGAGGGAACCAGCCCCAGCATTTT. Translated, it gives CASSIQGGNQPQHF. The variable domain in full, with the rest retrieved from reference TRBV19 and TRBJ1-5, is DGGITQSPKYLFRKEGQNVTLSCEQNLNHDAMYWYRQDPGQGLRLIYYSQIVNDFQKGDIAEGYSVSREKKESFPLTVTSAQKNPTAFYLCASSIQGGNQPQHFGDGTRLSIL.

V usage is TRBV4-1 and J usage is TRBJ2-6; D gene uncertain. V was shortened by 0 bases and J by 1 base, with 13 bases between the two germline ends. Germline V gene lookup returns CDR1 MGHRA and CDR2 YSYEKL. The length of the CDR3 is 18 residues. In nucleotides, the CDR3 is TGCGCCAGCAGCCAAGATAAGATGTCCACTTCTGGGGCCAACGTCCTGACTTTC. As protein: CASSQDKMSTSGANVLTF.

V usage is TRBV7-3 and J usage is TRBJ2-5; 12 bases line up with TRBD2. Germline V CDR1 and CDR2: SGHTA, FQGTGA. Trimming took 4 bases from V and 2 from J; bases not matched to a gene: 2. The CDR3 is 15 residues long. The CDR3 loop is CASSSGLAGQETQYF. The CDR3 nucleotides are TGTGCCAGCAGCTCAGGACTAGCGGGGCAAGAGACCCAGTACTTC. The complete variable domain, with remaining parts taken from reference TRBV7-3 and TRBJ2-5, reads GAGVSQTPSNKVTEKGKYVELRCDPISGHTALYWYRQSLGQGPEFLIYFQGTGAADDSGLPNDRFFAVRPEGSVSTLKIQRTERGDSAVYLCASSSGLAGQETQYFGPGTRLLVL.

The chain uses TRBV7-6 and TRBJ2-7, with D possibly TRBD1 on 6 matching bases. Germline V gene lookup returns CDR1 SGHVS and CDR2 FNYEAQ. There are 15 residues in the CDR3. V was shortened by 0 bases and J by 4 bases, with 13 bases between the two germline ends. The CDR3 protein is CASSLAQGLGYEQYF. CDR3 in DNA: TGTGCCAGCAGCTTAGCGCAGGGGCTGGGGTACGAGCAGTACTTC.

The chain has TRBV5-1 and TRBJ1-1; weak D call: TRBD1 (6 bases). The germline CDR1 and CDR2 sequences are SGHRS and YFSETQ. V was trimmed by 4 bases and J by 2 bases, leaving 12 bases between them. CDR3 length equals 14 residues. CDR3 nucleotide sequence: TGCGCCAGCAGCAGCACAGGGTTCAACACTGAAGCTTTCTTT. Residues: CASSSTGFNTEAFF.

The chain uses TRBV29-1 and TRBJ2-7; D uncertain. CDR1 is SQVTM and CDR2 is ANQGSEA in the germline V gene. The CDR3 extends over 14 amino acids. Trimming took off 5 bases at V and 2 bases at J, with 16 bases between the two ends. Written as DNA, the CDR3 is TGCAGCGTTTCCCCGACCATCAAGGCCTACGAGCAGTACTTC. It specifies CSVSPTIKAYEQYF.

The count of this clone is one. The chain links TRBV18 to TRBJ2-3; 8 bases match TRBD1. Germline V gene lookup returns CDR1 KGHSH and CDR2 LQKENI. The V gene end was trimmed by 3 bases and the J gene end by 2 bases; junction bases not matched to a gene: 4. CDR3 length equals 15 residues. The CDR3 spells CASSPGQVLTDTQYF. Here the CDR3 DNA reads TGTGCCAGCTCACCGGGACAGGTACTCACAGATACGCAGTATTTT.

This CDR3 reads CASSERLAGVDEQFF. The CDR3 DNA follows: TGCGCCAGCAGTGAACGGCTAGCGGGAGTTGATGAGCAGTTCTTC. The V and J genes are TRBV10-2 and TRBJ2-1; the match to TRBD2 covers 10 bases. Germline CDR1 reads WSHSY; CDR2 reads SAAADI. This CDR3 is 15 amino acids long. The V and J ends lost 3 bases and 8 bases, in that order; junction bases with no gene match: 7.

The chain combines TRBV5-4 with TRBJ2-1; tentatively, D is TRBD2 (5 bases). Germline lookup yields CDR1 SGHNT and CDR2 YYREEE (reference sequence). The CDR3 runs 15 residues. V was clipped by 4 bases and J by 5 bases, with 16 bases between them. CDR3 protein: CASSPSGSVHNEQFF. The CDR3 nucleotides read TGTGCCAGCAGCCCCAGTGGGAGTGTACACAATGAGCAGTTCTTC.

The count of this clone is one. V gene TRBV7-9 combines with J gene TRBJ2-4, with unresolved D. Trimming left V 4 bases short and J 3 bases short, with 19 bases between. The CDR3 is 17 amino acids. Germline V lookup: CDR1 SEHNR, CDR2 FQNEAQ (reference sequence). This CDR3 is CASSSPDRGPDKNIQYF. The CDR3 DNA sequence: TGTGCCAGCAGCTCTCCCGATAGAGGCCCGGACAAAAACATTCAGTACTTC.

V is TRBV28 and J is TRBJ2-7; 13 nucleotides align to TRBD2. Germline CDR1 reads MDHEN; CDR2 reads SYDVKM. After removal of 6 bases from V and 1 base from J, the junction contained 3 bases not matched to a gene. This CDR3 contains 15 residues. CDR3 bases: TGTGCCAGCAGCCGGACTAGCGGGAGTTCCTACGAGCAGTACTTC. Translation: CASSRTSGSSYEQYF. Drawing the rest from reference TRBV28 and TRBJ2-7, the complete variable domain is DVKVTQSSRYLVKRTGEKVFLECVQDMDHENMFWYRQDPGLGLRLIYFSYDVKMKEKGDIPEGYSVSREKKERFSLILESASTNQTSMYLCASSRTSGSSYEQYFGPGTRLTVT.

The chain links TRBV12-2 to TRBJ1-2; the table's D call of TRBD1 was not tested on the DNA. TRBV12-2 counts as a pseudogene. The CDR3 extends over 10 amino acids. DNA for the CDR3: TGTGCAAGTCGCTCCCCATGTCCCACCTTC. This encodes CASRSPCPTF.

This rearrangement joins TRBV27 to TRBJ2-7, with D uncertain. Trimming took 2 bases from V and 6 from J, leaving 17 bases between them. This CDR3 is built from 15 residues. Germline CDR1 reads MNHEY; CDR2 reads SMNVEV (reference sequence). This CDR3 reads CASSLRSGRSSEQYF. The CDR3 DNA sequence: TGTGCCAGCAGTTTAAGGTCGGGCAGATCTTCCGAGCAGTACTTC.